These T cell receptor beta chains were read from a single sample in a study of shared clonotypes between healthy human individuals. TCRdb's copy holds only in-frame clones and misses some; the assay was immunoSEQ multiplex PCR. Here the sample spans hundreds of thousands of clones, about 98% being singletons. Sequenced material: naive CD8+ T cells sorted from blood. The receptors originated from a man aged 25-45 years in good health. The CDR3 runs from the conserved cysteine through the conserved F or W. A D gene is named only where the DNA matches it firmly. Part of the rows lack a size; the others show once, few, many or a class for expanded clones.

clone_size d_call j_call v_call cdr3_nt cdr3_aa
- - TRBJ2-7 TRBV4-1 TGCGCCAGCAGCCAAGAGGATAGCGGCTCCTACGAGCAGTACTTC CASSQEDSGSYEQYF
- TRBD2 TRBJ2-1 TRBV2 TGTGCCAGCAGTGAACTCGGCGGGAGGGGGAATGAGCAGTTCTTC CASSELGGRGNEQFF
- - TRBJ2-7 TRBV7-8 TGTGCCAGCAGCGGACACAGCTACTACGAGCAGTACTTC CASSGHSYYEQYF
- - TRBJ2-5 TRBV29-1 TGCAGCGTGTGTGGGACTGACCAGGAGACCCAGTACTTC CSVCGTDQETQYF
once - TRBJ2-2 TRBV29-1 TGCAGCGTTAAAGGCCCGAGGGACACCGGGGAGCTGTTTTTT CSVKGPRDTGELFF
- TRBD2 TRBJ2-5 TRBV29-1 TGCAGCGCCGAATTGCTAGCGGATGAGGCAGAGACCCAGTACTTC CSAELLADEAETQYF
once TRBD1 TRBJ2-7 TRBV7-2 TGTGCCAGCAGCCCGGGACAGGGCTACGAGCAGTACTTC CASSPGQGYEQYF
once TRBD2 TRBJ2-1 TRBV9 TGTGCCAGCAGCCCCCTACTGGTAGCGGGAGTTAGGAATGAGCAGTTCTTC CASSPLLVAGVRNEQFF
- TRBD1 TRBJ2-7 TRBV7-8 TGTGCCAGCAGCTTACCGGGACAGCCCTCCTACGAGCAGTACTTC CASSLPGQPSYEQYF
- - TRBJ2-2 TRBV28 TGTGCCAGCAGTTTAACAGGAAACACCGGGGAGCTGTTTTTT CASSLTGNTGELFF
- - TRBJ2-1 TRBV29-1 TGCAGCGTTTTCCCCGCAGCGGAGCAGTACAATGAGCAGTTCTTC CSVFPAAEQYNEQFF
- TRBD2 TRBJ2-7 TRBV28 TGTGCCAGCAGCCCCAACGCCGGGACTAGCGGCTCCTACGAGCAGTACTTC CASSPNAGTSGSYEQYF
once - TRBJ2-7 TRBV27 TGTGCCAGCAGTTTAGACCTGGGAGTCCCCTACGAGCAGTACTTC CASSLDLGVPYEQYF
- - TRBJ2-7 TRBV11-2 TGTGCCAGCAGCTTAGAGTGGGCAGGGGCGTCCTACGAGCAGTACTTC CASSLEWAGASYEQYF
once - TRBJ1-2 TRBV14 TGTGCCAGCAGCCAAAGTCTGCTTGGCTACACCTTC CASSQSLLGYTF
- TRBD1 TRBJ2-1 TRBV11-2 TGTGCCAGCAGATCCGTTTGGGGACAGGGATACAATGAGCAGTTCTTC CASRSVWGQGYNEQFF
- TRBD1 TRBJ1-5 TRBV27 TGTGCCAGCAGCGAACAGGGGGGCAATCAGCCCCAGCATTTT CASSEQGGNQPQHF